A single sample is the source of the 16 T cell receptor beta chains below, sequenced in a study of beta chain features in type 1 diabetes. Study-wide results and limits: Significant though moderate, a shortening of TCRB CDR3s appeared in all four CD4+ subsets of Type 1 diabetes patients.

The antigens of these receptors remain unknown. Expressed TCRB transcripts were sequenced because the isolated RNA had all been reverse transcribed beforehand. Generated by immunoSEQ multiplex PCR, the TCRdb table keeps only in-frame clones and is missing some. This sample has around 250,000 clones, with 20% found just once. Material for sequencing was naive CD4+ T cells from blood. The receptors originated from a woman aged 40 to 50 with type 1 diabetes.

This clone turned up a few times. This sequence joins TRBV9 and TRBJ1-1; no reliable D call. The CDR3 runs to 14 residues. V dropped 4 bases and J dropped 6 bases, with 16 bases sitting between them. Germline CDR1 SGDLS, CDR2 YYNGEE. The CDR3 DNA is TGTGCCAGCAGCCCCGAGGGATGGAGGCCTGAAGCTTTCTTT. It specifies CASSPEGWRPEAFF.

V and J are TRBV28 and TRBJ2-7; 9 bases fit TRBD2. This CDR3 has 16 residues. Germline CDR1 is MDHEN and CDR2 is SYDVKM. V shed 6 bases, J shed 5 bases, and the junction held 14 bases outside the gene matches. The CDR3 sequence is CASSRPRSGSIDEQYF. Here the CDR3 DNA reads TGTGCCAGCAGCAGGCCCCGTAGCGGGAGTATCGACGAGCAGTACTTC.

This clone was seen a handful of times. The V gene is TRBV15, the J gene TRBJ2-1; the match to TRBD2 covers 13 bases. Looked up from germline, CDR1 is LNHNV and CDR2 is YYDKDF (reference sequence). Germline trimming cut 0 bases from V and 4 bases from J; bases unmatched to any gene: 3. The CDR3 loop spans 17 amino acids. The CDR3 spells CATSRDPTSGGYNEQFF. The CDR3 DNA reads as TGTGCCACCAGCAGAGATCCGACTAGCGGGGGGTACAATGAGCAGTTCTTC.

The chain recombines TRBV25-1 with TRBJ2-1; D remains unclear. The CDR3 runs 12 residues. V dropped 2 bases and J dropped 11 bases, with 10 bases sitting between them. In germline, CDR1 is MGHDK, CDR2 SYGVNS. The CDR3 region is CASSEVPRQQFF. The CDR3 nucleotides are TGTGCCAGCAGTGAAGTCCCTCGTCAGCAGTTCTTC.

This clone was observed a handful of times. This CDR3 is also generated by other DNA sequences in the sample. The V gene is TRBV18, the J gene TRBJ1-5; 7 bases are a match to TRBD1. CDR1 and CDR2 from the germline V gene are KGHSH and LQKENI. This CDR3 has 14 residues. Trimming took 1 base from V and 4 from J; bases not matched to a gene: 1. The CDR3 loop is CASSPQGANQPQHF. The CDR3 DNA follows: TGTGCCAGCTCACCACAGGGGGCAAATCAGCCCCAGCATTTT.

This clone appeared a few times. This rearrangement joins TRBV7-9 to TRBJ2-3, with 7 nucleotides matching TRBD1. The germline gives CDR1 SEHNR, CDR2 FQNEAQ (reference sequence). The CDR3 length is 13 residues. V gave up 5 bases and J gave up 1 base; unmatched junction bases: 0. Here the CDR3 reads CASSDRGTDTQYF. DNA for the CDR3: TGTGCCAGCAGCGACAGGGGCACAGATACGCAGTATTTT.

This clone was seen a handful of times. CDR3: CAWSVGGGEQFF. The CDR3 DNA reads TGTGCCTGGAGTGTGGGGGGGGGTGAGCAGTTCTTC. V is TRBV30 and J is TRBJ2-1, with TRBD2 identical over 7 bases. Trimming took 0 bases from V and 9 from J; bases not matched to a gene: 2. CDR1 is GTSNPN and CDR2 is SVGIG in the germline V gene (reference sequence). The CDR3 length is 12 residues.

This clone was observed a handful of times. The V gene is TRBV7-3, the J gene TRBJ2-3; D unclear. Germline values: CDR1 SGHTA, CDR2 FQGTGA. The V end lost 5 bases, the J end lost 3 bases, and 9 bases lay between the germline ends. The CDR3 extends over 13 amino acids. In DNA, the CDR3 is TGTGCCAGCAGCATGCCCGGGACAGATACGCAGTATTTT. Its translation: CASSMPGTDTQYF.

This sequence joins TRBV4-3 and TRBJ2-3, with 7 bases lining up with TRBD1. Germline CDR1 LGHNA, CDR2 YSLEER. This CDR3 contains 16 residues. V lost 0 bases, J lost 3 bases, and 6 bases stayed unmatched. As DNA, the CDR3 is TGCGCCAGCAGCCAAGATCGGGCAGGGGGTACAGATACGCAGTATTTT. It specifies CASSQDRAGGTDTQYF.

This clone was found a few times. The sample holds other DNA sequences that translate to the same CDR3. The rearrangement joins TRBV29-1 to TRBJ1-1; D is possibly TRBD1 (5 bases). V was trimmed by 3 bases and J by 0 bases, leaving 8 bases between them. Per germline, CDR1 SQVTM and CDR2 ANQGSEA. The CDR3 totals 13 residues. The CDR3: CSVDGAMNTEAFF. Written as DNA, the CDR3 is TGCAGCGTTGATGGGGCCATGAACACTGAAGCTTTCTTT.

The genes are TRBV5-6 and TRBJ2-1, with D hard to call. The CDR3 contains 15 residues. From germline, CDR1 is SGHDT and CDR2 YYEEEE. Trimming cost V 0 bases and J 0 bases, with 7 bases left between them. This CDR3 reads CASSLGLSSYNEQFF. CDR3 DNA: TGTGCCAGCAGCTTGGGTCTGAGCTCCTACAATGAGCAGTTCTTC.

The CDR3 DNA follows: TGTGCCAGCAGTTCCCCAGGGGGGACCTACAATGAGCAGTTCTTC. Its protein product is CASSSPGGTYNEQFF. J is TRBJ2-1 and V is TRBV28; a weak D match, TRBD1 (7 bases). This CDR3 is built from 15 residues. CDR1 MDHEN and CDR2 SYDVKM come from the germline V gene. The V end was cut by 4 bases, the J end by 2 bases, with 12 bases between.

The J gene is TRBJ1-6, the V gene TRBV7-9; the D gene is possibly TRBD1 (6 bases). There are 15 residues in the CDR3. Germline CDR1 reads SEHNR; CDR2 reads FQNEAQ (reference sequence). The V end was cut by 7 bases, the J end by 10 bases, with 20 bases between. CDR3 residues: CASKNVGASPSPLHF. DNA of the CDR3: TGTGCCAGCAAAAACGTGGGGGCTTCCCCGTCACCCCTCCACTTT.

V and J are TRBV9 and TRBJ1-4; no definite D call. The CDR3 extends over 11 amino acids. Germline values: CDR1 SGDLS, CDR2 YYNGEE. With 1 base removed from V and 10 bases from J, the gap between germline ends came to 5 bases. The CDR3, as DNA: TGTGCCAGCAGCGTACCCGGAAAACTGTTTTTT. It is translated as CASSVPGKLFF.

This clone showed up just a few times. The rearrangement joins TRBV5-1 to TRBJ2-2; TRBD1 matches at 7 bases. With V trimmed by 1 base and J by 6 bases, 3 bases remained unmatched. The CDR3 consists of 14 residues. Germline lookup yields CDR1 SGHRS and CDR2 YFSETQ. CDR3 nucleotides: TGCGCCAGCAGCTTGATGACAGGGTCCGGGGAGCTGTTTTTT. Translation: CASSLMTGSGELFF. Complete variable domain (other parts from reference TRBV5-1 and TRBJ2-2): KAGVTQTPRYLIKTRGQQVTLSCSPISGHRSVSWYQQTPGQGLQFLFEYFSETQRNKGNFPGRFSGRQFSNSRSEMNVSTLELGDSALYLCASSLMTGSGELFFGEGSRLTVL.

The chain recombines TRBV9 with TRBJ2-1; D may be TRBD1 (7 bases). The CDR3 extends over 16 amino acids. Germline V lookup: CDR1 SGDLS, CDR2 YYNGEE. Trimming shortened V by 0 bases and J by 6 bases, and 16 bases separated the two germline ends. The CDR3 spells CASSVDPGGLSNEQFF. The CDR3 coding sequence is TGTGCCAGCAGCGTAGATCCAGGGGGGTTGAGCAATGAGCAGTTCTTC.